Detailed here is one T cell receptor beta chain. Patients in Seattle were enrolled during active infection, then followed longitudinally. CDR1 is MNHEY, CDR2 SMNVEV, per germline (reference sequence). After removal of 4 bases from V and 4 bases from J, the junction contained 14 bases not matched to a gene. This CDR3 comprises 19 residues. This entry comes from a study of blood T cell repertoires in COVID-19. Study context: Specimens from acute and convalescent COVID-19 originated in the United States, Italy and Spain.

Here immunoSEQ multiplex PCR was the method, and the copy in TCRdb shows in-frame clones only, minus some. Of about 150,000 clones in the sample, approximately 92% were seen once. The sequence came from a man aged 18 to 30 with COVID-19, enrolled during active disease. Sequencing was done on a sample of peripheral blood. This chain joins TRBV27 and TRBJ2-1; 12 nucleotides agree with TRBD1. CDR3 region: CASSSPGQGAQYKYNEQFF. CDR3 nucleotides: TGTGCCAGCAGTTCACCGGGACAGGGGGCCCAATATAAATACAATGAGCAGTTCTTC.